Reported below is one T cell receptor beta chain. Its target antigen remains unknown. No much larger clone exists at a distance of one base, and base qualities are not known. The sample belongs to a study of blood T cell repertoires in COVID-19 (TCRdb year 2020). Describing the broader study: Collaborator samples came from the United States, Italy and Spain and covered acute and convalescent phases of COVID-19. The dataset comprised deeply sampled blood TCRbeta repertoires from subjects exposed to, actively infected with, or recovered from COVID-19. The repertoires were made available in a free public database intended to serve as a resource for research on the immune response to SARS-CoV-2. Where available, HLA class I and class II types were taken from metadata supplied by the sample provider and were not determined by assay-based typing. The prospective study material was composed of cDNA or gDNA derived from T cells, B-cell-depleted T cells, or PBMCs. Samples were obtained from the ongoing ImmuneRACE study (first 160 participants) and from about 1,300 subjects provided by 6 global collaborators. The sample metadata nearly always contained a de-identified subject ID, COVID-19 status, age in years and sex.

Reading from cysteine to phenylalanine, the CDR3 counts 17 amino acids. The read is trimmed to its CDR3 DNA, 51 bases read in frame from base 1. The germline V gene yields SGHAT for CDR1 and FQNNGV for CDR2. V is clipped by 2 bases and J by 5 bases, and the sequence between their germline boundaries is 22 bases long. Collaborating institutions collected whole blood in K2EDTA tubes following their own protocols. For TCRbeta analysis, collaborators shipped samples as frozen whole blood, isolated PBMCs, or DNA extracted from either of those sample types. The immunoSEQ Assay, a bias-controlled multiplex PCR, was used to amplify TCRbeta CDR3 regions from genomic DNA. In the original analysis: Within the assay, amplification of reference gene primers was used to estimate how many nucleated cells each sample contained. Sequence reads were collapsed and filtered to measure the absolute abundance of every unique TCRbeta CDR3 rearrangement. Productive Simpson clonality was computed per sample as the square root of Simpson's diversity index over productive rearrangements. The immuneACCESS repertoire file appears here via TCRdb, limited to in-frame rearrangements. These files lack a portion of the clones; in checked studies, under half of the deficit traces to unresolved V genes, and the cause of the others is not known. D and trimming were read from the DNA, whereas the V and J calls and clone size are those reported in that table. This sample lists 110,000 to 150,000 clones; about four fifths were detected once. Of the sample, 7.5% to 9% falls within the top ten clones.

The paper's findings and limits, for the study overall: The amount of clinical and demographic metadata varied by source and participant and was provided uncurated.

The sequenced sample consisted of peripheral blood. The source is a human donor in a cohort sampled during active COVID-19. The V and J segments used are TRBV11-2 and TRBJ2-7, and perhaps TRBD1 as D gene, on 5 matching bases. The CDR3 has the sequence CASSLIIRAGRRDEQYF. The DNA reads as follows: TGTGCCAGCAGCTTAATTATTCGGGCAGGGCGACGGGACGAGCAGTACTTC.